This TCR beta chain was documented in a study of T cell responses to AZD1222 COVID-19 vaccine. This CDR3 has 14 amino acids. In germline, CDR1 is SGHNT, CDR2 YYREEE (reference sequence). The V end lost 4 bases, the J end lost 3 bases, and 10 bases lay between the germline ends. The repertoire was sequenced with immunoSEQ multiplex PCR; TCRdb's copy has only in-frame clones and lacks some. The sample comprises about 140,000 clones, about 93% of which are singletons, and less than 4.5% rests with the top ten. The chain employs TRBV5-4 and TRBJ2-2, with D uncertain. The clonotype originates from an adult in good health. Sample: peripheral blood, taken on day 0 of AZD1222 vaccination. The CDR3 loop reads CASSLSGYTGELFF. The CDR3 DNA reads TGTGCCAGCAGCCTGTCGGGCTACACCGGGGAGCTGTTTTTT.